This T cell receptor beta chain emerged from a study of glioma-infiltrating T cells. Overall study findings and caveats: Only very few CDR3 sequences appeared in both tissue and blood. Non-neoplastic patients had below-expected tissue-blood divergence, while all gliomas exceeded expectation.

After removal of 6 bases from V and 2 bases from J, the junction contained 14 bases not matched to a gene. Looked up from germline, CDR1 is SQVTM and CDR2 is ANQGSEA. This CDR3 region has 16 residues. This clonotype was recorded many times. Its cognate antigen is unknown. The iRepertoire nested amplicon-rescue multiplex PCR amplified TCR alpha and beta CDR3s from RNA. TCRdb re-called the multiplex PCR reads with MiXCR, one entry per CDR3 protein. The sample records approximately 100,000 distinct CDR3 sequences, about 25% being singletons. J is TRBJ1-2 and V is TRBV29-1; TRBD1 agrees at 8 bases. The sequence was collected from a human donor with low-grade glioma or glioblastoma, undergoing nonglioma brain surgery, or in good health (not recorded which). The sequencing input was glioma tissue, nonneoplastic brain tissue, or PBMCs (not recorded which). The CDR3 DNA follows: TGCAGCGTGGTGCCCATTCCGGGACAGGAGAACTATGGCTACACCTTC. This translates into CSVVPIPGQENYGYTF.